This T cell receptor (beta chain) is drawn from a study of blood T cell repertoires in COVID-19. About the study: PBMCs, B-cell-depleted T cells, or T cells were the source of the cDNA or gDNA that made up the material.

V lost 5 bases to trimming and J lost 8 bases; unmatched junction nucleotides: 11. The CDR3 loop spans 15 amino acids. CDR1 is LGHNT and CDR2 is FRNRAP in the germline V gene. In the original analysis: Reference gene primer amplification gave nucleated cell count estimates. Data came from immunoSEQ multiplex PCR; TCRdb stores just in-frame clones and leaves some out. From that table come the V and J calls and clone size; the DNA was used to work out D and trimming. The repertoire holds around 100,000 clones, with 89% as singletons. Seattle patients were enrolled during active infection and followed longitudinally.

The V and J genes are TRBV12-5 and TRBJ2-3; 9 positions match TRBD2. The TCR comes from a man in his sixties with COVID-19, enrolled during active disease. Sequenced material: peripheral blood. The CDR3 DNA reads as TGTGCTAGTGGTCTTTCGGCGGGAGGGCCCGGTACGCAGTATTTT. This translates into CASGLSAGGPGTQYF.